What follows is one T cell receptor beta chain and its context. The antigen remains unidentified. The identical CDR3 is also encoded by other nucleotide sequences in the sample. The treatment denotes: oral pan-JAK inhibitor, 5-10 mg twice daily. The data originate from a study of CD8+ T cells in alopecia areata. General study points: Researchers report lesional scalp, most notably alopecia totalis/universalis, outstripped normal scalp in clonality.

Extraction and reverse transcription of RNA yielded cDNA as the sequencing template. The method was immunoSEQ multiplex PCR; TCRdb's version includes in-frame clones alone and lacks a portion of them. The sample records 200,000 or so clones, roughly 60% being singletons. The CDR3 contains 12 residues. Germline V CDR1 and CDR2: SQVTM, ANQGSEA. V was clipped by 7 bases and J by 1 base, with 10 bases between them. The origin of this receptor is a human donor with alopecia areata. The chain uses TRBV29-1 and TRBJ1-1; D might be TRBD1 (5 bases). The sequenced sample was CD4+ T cells sorted from blood, obtained at week 24, from a patient treated with tofacitinib. CDR3 nucleotide sequence: TGCAGCGCTGGGACTCCGAACACTGAAGCTTTCTTT. Translating it yields CSAGTPNTEAFF. The variable domain in full, completed from reference TRBV29-1 and TRBJ1-1, reads SAVISQKPSRDICQRGTSLTIQCQVDSQVTMMFWYRQQPGQSLTLIATANQGSEATYESGFVIDKFPISRPNLTFSTLTVSNMSPEDSSIYLCSAGTPNTEAFFGQGTRLTVV.